This T cell receptor (beta chain) derives from a study of cytomegalovirus exposure and HLA in healthy donors. Germline V lookup: CDR1 SGHNT, CDR2 YYREEE (reference sequence). This CDR3 contains 15 residues. The V gene lost 4 bases and the J gene lost 0 bases, with 11 bases spanning the gap. This clone turned up a few times. What it binds is not known. Vbeta (60) and Jbeta (13) primers were used in the PCR. The assay was immunoSEQ multiplex PCR, and TCRdb's table has in-frame clones only and misses some. Of 65,000 or so clones listed, roughly two thirds were seen once; the top ten hold around 2.8%. Points from the study as a whole: Analyzed later, association rates of TCRs varied across HLA loci, with DRB1 most and HLA-C fewest. Sequencing depth roughly uniform across donors was assumed in presence/absence analyses. Altogether, 150 to 200 TCR beta chains were recorded as cytomegalovirus-associated.

The clonotype comes from a man aged 25-40 years in good health and CMV-seronegative. Sequencing was done on a sample of PBMCs. This chain uses TRBV5-4 with TRBJ1-3; a weak D match, TRBD1 (5 bases). CDR3 nucleotide sequence: TGTGCCAGCAGCCCGGTCGGGGGCTCTGGAAACACCATATATTTT. It specifies CASSPVGGSGNTIYF.